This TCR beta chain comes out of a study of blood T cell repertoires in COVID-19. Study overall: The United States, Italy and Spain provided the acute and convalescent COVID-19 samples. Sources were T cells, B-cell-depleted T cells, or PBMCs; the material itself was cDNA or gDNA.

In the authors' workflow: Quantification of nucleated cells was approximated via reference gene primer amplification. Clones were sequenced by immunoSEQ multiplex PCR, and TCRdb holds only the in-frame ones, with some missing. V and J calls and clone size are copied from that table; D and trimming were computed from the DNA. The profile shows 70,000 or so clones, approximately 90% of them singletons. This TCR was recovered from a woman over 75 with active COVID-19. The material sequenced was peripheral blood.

CDR3 residues: CASSQEGYNQPQHF. The CDR3 region has the DNA TGCGCCAGCAGCCAAGAGGGCTACAATCAGCCCCAGCATTTT. V usage is TRBV4-1 and J usage is TRBJ1-5, with unresolved D. The CDR3 is 14 residues long. Trimming left V 0 bases short and J 3 bases short, with 6 bases between. CDR1 MGHRA and CDR2 YSYEKL come from the germline V gene.